This T cell receptor beta chain was identified in a study of blood T cell repertoires in COVID-19. Germline values: CDR1 ENHRY, CDR2 SYGVKD. The ends lost 6 bases at V and 5 bases at J; junction bases unmatched: 3. This CDR3 spans 14 amino acids. The protocol was immunoSEQ multiplex PCR, while the TCRdb copy is restricted to in-frame clones and leaves out a portion. The sample includes roughly 150,000 clones, about four fifths of them seen just once. Material: peripheral blood. The TCR sequence derives from a woman older than 75 with acute or convalescent COVID-19. The chain carries TRBV10-3 and TRBJ2-1, with TRBD1 matching over 11 bases. CDR3 residues: CAIRDRGQDNEQFF. The CDR3, as DNA: TGTGCCATCAGGGACAGGGGGCAAGACAATGAGCAGTTCTTC.